This is a list of T cell receptor beta chains from one sample in a study of shared clonotypes between healthy human individuals. The repertoire was sequenced with immunoSEQ multiplex PCR; TCRdb's copy has only in-frame clones and lacks some. Of around 2.1 million clones in the sample, approximately 94% were seen once. The sequencing input was naive CD8+ T cells from PBMCs. These receptors originate from a man younger than 30 in good health. Some clones in this sample may be carry-over from other donors' samples. Each CDR3 is given with its conserved first and last residue. The D gene is left open where the match is weak. Only part of the rows carry a size: once, few, many, or a class if the clone is expanded.

v_gene: TRBV27
j_gene: TRBJ2-1
abundance: -
d_gene: TRBD1
CDR3aa: CASSPGTGYEQFF
CDR3nt: TGTGCCAGCAGCCCAGGGACAGGGTATGAGCAGTTCTTC

v_gene: TRBV28
j_gene: TRBJ1-1
abundance: -
d_gene: -
CDR3aa: CASSFGSGANTEAFF
CDR3nt: -

v_gene: TRBV19
j_gene: TRBJ2-2
abundance: -
d_gene: -
CDR3aa: CASSIGRRLTGELFF
CDR3nt: TGTGCCAGTAGTATAGGACGGAGGCTAACCGGGGAGCTGTTTTTT

v_gene: TRBV5-4
j_gene: TRBJ2-7
abundance: -
d_gene: TRBD1
CDR3aa: CASSFRDSRYEQYF
CDR3nt: TGTGCCAGCAGCTTCAGGGACAGCCGCTACGAGCAGTACTTC

v_gene: TRBV27
j_gene: TRBJ2-7
abundance: once
d_gene: -
CDR3aa: CASSSGIWDNYEQYF
CDR3nt: TGTGCCAGCAGTTCGGGGATTTGGGACAACTACGAGCAGTACTTC

v_gene: TRBV7-9
j_gene: TRBJ2-7
abundance: -
d_gene: TRBD1
CDR3aa: CASSTPGQGSDEQYF
CDR3nt: TGTGCCAGCAGCACCCCGGGACAGGGGTCGGACGAGCAGTACTTC

v_gene: TRBV5-1
j_gene: TRBJ1-1
abundance: -
d_gene: TRBD1
CDR3aa: CASSLGQGRFGTEAFF
CDR3nt: TGCGCCAGCAGCTTGGGACAGGGGAGGTTCGGCACTGAAGCTTTCTTT

v_gene: TRBV4-1
j_gene: TRBJ2-5
abundance: -
d_gene: TRBD1
CDR3aa: CASSQDKRPDRMQETQYF
CDR3nt: TGCGCCAGCAGCCAAGATAAAAGGCCGGACAGGATGCAAGAGACCCAGTACTTC

v_gene: TRBV6-1
j_gene: TRBJ2-7
abundance: -
d_gene: -
CDR3aa: CASSEGGAAYEQYF
CDR3nt: TGTGCCAGCAGTGAAGGGGGAGCCGCCTACGAGCAGTACTTC

v_gene: TRBV5-4
j_gene: TRBJ1-3
abundance: -
d_gene: -
CDR3aa: CASSLDRSSGNTIYF
CDR3nt: TGTGCCAGCAGCTTGGACAGGAGCTCTGGAAACACCATATATTTT

v_gene: TRBV5-4
j_gene: TRBJ2-1
abundance: -
d_gene: -
CDR3aa: CASSIGATEQFF
CDR3nt: TGTGCCAGCAGTATTGGGGCGACGGAGCAGTTCTTC

v_gene: TRBV5-4
j_gene: TRBJ1-2
abundance: -
d_gene: TRBD1
CDR3aa: CASSLGQGAYGYTF
CDR3nt: TGTGCCAGCAGCTTGGGACAGGGGGCCTATGGCTACACCTTC

v_gene: TRBV28
j_gene: TRBJ1-1
abundance: few
d_gene: -
CDR3aa: CASSHNTEAFF
CDR3nt: TGTGCCAGCAGCCATAACACTGAAGCTTTCTTT

v_gene: TRBV28
j_gene: TRBJ2-7
abundance: -
d_gene: -
CDR3aa: CASSFYGYEQYF
CDR3nt: TGTGCCAGCAGTTTTTACGGTTACGAGCAGTACTTC

v_gene: TRBV28
j_gene: TRBJ2-7
abundance: once
d_gene: -
CDR3aa: CASSRELSYEQYF
CDR3nt: TGTGCCAGCAGCCGGGAGTTGTCCTACGAGCAGTACTTC

v_gene: TRBV28
j_gene: TRBJ1-1
abundance: -
d_gene: -
CDR3aa: CASSLRGDLRGTEAFF
CDR3nt: TGTGCCAGCAGTTTGCGGGGGGACTTAAGGGGGACTGAAGCTTTCTTT

v_gene: TRBV7-9
j_gene: TRBJ2-2
abundance: -
d_gene: TRBD2
CDR3aa: CASSSTSGTQGGELFF
CDR3nt: TGTGCCAGCAGCTCGACTAGCGGGACCCAGGGCGGGGAGCTGTTTTTT

v_gene: TRBV28
j_gene: TRBJ2-3
abundance: once
d_gene: -
CDR3aa: CASSLYLANIRDTQYF
CDR3nt: TGTGCCAGCAGTTTATACCTAGCGAACATCCGGGATACGCAGTATTTT

v_gene: TRBV27
j_gene: TRBJ2-7
abundance: -
d_gene: -
CDR3aa: CASSPGPYEQYF
CDR3nt: TGTGCCAGCAGCCCCGGACCGTACGAGCAGTACTTC

v_gene: TRBV4-3
j_gene: TRBJ1-1
abundance: -
d_gene: -
CDR3aa: CASSQGPLLSNTEAFF
CDR3nt: TGCGCCAGCAGCCAAGGGCCCTTACTATCAAACACTGAAGCTTTCTTT

v_gene: TRBV7-6
j_gene: TRBJ2-7
abundance: once
d_gene: TRBD2
CDR3aa: CASSLFGGVEQYF
CDR3nt: TGTGCCAGCAGCTTATTTGGGGGGGTCGAGCAGTACTTC

v_gene: TRBV28
j_gene: TRBJ2-7
abundance: -
d_gene: TRBD2
CDR3aa: CASSDPGTSKLAELYEQYF
CDR3nt: TGTGCCAGCAGTGACCCAGGGACATCGAAACTAGCGGAGTTATACGAGCAGTACTTC

v_gene: TRBV5-6
j_gene: TRBJ2-7
abundance: -
d_gene: -
CDR3aa: CASSLNGGEQYF
CDR3nt: TGTGCCAGCAGCTTGAACGGGGGCGAGCAGTACTTC

v_gene: TRBV11-2
j_gene: TRBJ1-2
abundance: -
d_gene: -
CDR3aa: CASSFSGDGYTF
CDR3nt: TGTGCCAGCAGCTTTTCGGGAGACGGCTACACCTTC

v_gene: TRBV10-1
j_gene: TRBJ1-4
abundance: -
d_gene: TRBD1
CDR3aa: CASSEGQGVPTNEKLFF
CDR3nt: TGCGCCAGCAGTGAAGGACAGGGGGTTCCAACTAATGAAAAACTGTTTTTT

v_gene: TRBV10-3
j_gene: TRBJ1-1
abundance: -
d_gene: -
CDR3aa: CAISDYSKRAKAGTEAFF
CDR3nt: TGTGCCATCAGTGATTACTCAAAGAGGGCGAAGGCTGGCACTGAAGCTTTCTTT

v_gene: TRBV27
j_gene: TRBJ2-3
abundance: -
d_gene: TRBD1
CDR3aa: CASKRFPGQGSADTQYF
CDR3nt: TGTGCCAGCAAACGATTTCCGGGACAGGGGTCCGCAGATACGCAGTATTTT

v_gene: TRBV7-8
j_gene: TRBJ2-2
abundance: -
d_gene: -
CDR3aa: CASSSSRSGELFF
CDR3nt: TGTGCCAGCAGCTCGTCTCGGTCCGGGGAGCTGTTTTTT

v_gene: TRBV7-9
j_gene: TRBJ1-2
abundance: -
d_gene: -
CDR3aa: CASSSLDRQAGGYTF
CDR3nt: TGTGCCAGCAGCTCCCTCGACAGACAGGCCGGTGGCTACACCTTC

v_gene: TRBV18
j_gene: TRBJ1-2
abundance: -
d_gene: TRBD1
CDR3aa: CASRGQDYGYTF
CDR3nt: TGTGCCAGCCGAGGACAGGACTATGGCTACACCTTC

v_gene: TRBV7-9
j_gene: TRBJ1-3
abundance: -
d_gene: -
CDR3aa: CASSLALLVGGPSGNTIYF
CDR3nt: TGTGCCAGCAGCTTAGCGTTACTTGTCGGTGGGCCCTCTGGAAACACCATATATTTT

v_gene: TRBV19
j_gene: TRBJ2-1
abundance: -
d_gene: TRBD1
CDR3aa: CASGYRGPGNEQFF
CDR3nt: TGTGCCAGTGGTTACAGGGGGCCGGGCAATGAGCAGTTCTTC

v_gene: TRBV4-1
j_gene: TRBJ2-1
abundance: -
d_gene: TRBD2
CDR3aa: CASSQVGLAGGNEQFF
CDR3nt: TGCGCCAGCAGCCAAGTGGGACTAGCGGGAGGCAATGAGCAGTTCTTC

v_gene: TRBV12-5
j_gene: TRBJ1-1
abundance: -
d_gene: -
CDR3aa: CASGLVPGEDTEAFF
CDR3nt: TGTGCTAGTGGTTTGGTACCGGGGGAGGACACTGAAGCTTTCTTT

v_gene: TRBV28
j_gene: TRBJ2-7
abundance: -
d_gene: -
CDR3aa: CASSPGISYEQYF
CDR3nt: TGTGCCAGCAGCCCGGGGATCTCCTACGAGCAGTACTTC

v_gene: TRBV27
j_gene: TRBJ2-5
abundance: -
d_gene: -
CDR3aa: CASSLIAGAETQYF
CDR3nt: TGTGCCAGCAGTTTAATTGCGGGGGCAGAGACCCAGTACTTC

v_gene: TRBV11-3
j_gene: TRBJ1-2
abundance: -
d_gene: -
CDR3aa: CASSLGTFQPEYGYTF
CDR3nt: TGTGCCAGCAGCTTAGGGACTTTCCAGCCAGAATATGGCTACACCTTC

v_gene: TRBV10-2
j_gene: TRBJ2-7
abundance: -
d_gene: TRBD1
CDR3aa: CASSRDRGSGEQYF
CDR3nt: TGCGCCAGCTCCCGGGACAGGGGATCGGGCGAGCAGTACTTC

v_gene: TRBV11-1
j_gene: TRBJ2-7
abundance: -
d_gene: -
CDR3aa: CASTGRLTYEQYF
CDR3nt: TGTGCCAGCACCGGGCGACTAACCTACGAGCAGTACTTC

v_gene: TRBV9
j_gene: TRBJ2-5
abundance: -
d_gene: -
CDR3aa: CASSASGPTEETQYF
CDR3nt: TGTGCCAGCAGCGCGAGTGGACCCACAGAAGAGACCCAGTACTTC

v_gene: TRBV7-9
j_gene: TRBJ2-2
abundance: -
d_gene: TRBD1
CDR3aa: CASSLSSNADRGELFF
CDR3nt: TGTGCCAGCAGCTTATCGTCCAATGCGGACAGGGGGGAGCTGTTTTTT

v_gene: TRBV29-1
j_gene: TRBJ2-1
abundance: -
d_gene: TRBD1
CDR3aa: CSARTGGYNEQFF
CDR3nt: TGCAGCGCTAGGACAGGGGGCTACAATGAGCAGTTCTTC

v_gene: TRBV5-1
j_gene: TRBJ1-1
abundance: -
d_gene: -
CDR3aa: CASSLSFTGRGKTEAFF
CDR3nt: TGCGCCAGCAGCTTGTCGTTTACGGGGCGAGGGAAAACTGAAGCTTTCTTT

v_gene: TRBV5-5
j_gene: TRBJ1-2
abundance: once
d_gene: -
CDR3aa: CASSLGLGGYGYTF
CDR3nt: TGTGCCAGCAGCTTGGGATTGGGGGGCTATGGCTACACCTTC

v_gene: TRBV2
j_gene: TRBJ2-3
abundance: -
d_gene: -
CDR3aa: CASSPGGQYF
CDR3nt: TGTGCCAGCAGTCCTGGAGGGCAGTATTTT

v_gene: TRBV19
j_gene: TRBJ1-2
abundance: -
d_gene: TRBD1
CDR3aa: CASSTSGGDYGYTF
CDR3nt: TGTGCCAGTAGTACCTCAGGGGGCGACTATGGCTACACCTTC

v_gene: TRBV7-3
j_gene: TRBJ2-7
abundance: -
d_gene: TRBD1
CDR3aa: CASRSRDSGDYEQYF
CDR3nt: TGTGCCAGCAGGTCCCGGGACAGCGGTGATTACGAGCAGTACTTC

v_gene: TRBV7-9
j_gene: TRBJ1-1
abundance: -
d_gene: -
CDR3aa: CASSLLWGPNTEAFF
CDR3nt: TGTGCCAGCAGCCTCCTCTGGGGGCCGAACACTGAAGCTTTCTTT

v_gene: TRBV9
j_gene: TRBJ1-2
abundance: -
d_gene: -
CDR3aa: CASRGREVANSNYGYTF
CDR3nt: TGTGCCAGCCGAGGGAGGGAAGTTGCGAATTCTAACTATGGCTACACCTTC

v_gene: TRBV11-3
j_gene: TRBJ1-4
abundance: -
d_gene: TRBD1
CDR3aa: CASSLGSRGLSTNEKLFF
CDR3nt: TGTGCCAGCAGCTTAGGTTCCAGGGGGCTTTCCACTAATGAAAAACTGTTTTTT

v_gene: TRBV27
j_gene: TRBJ2-5
abundance: -
d_gene: TRBD1
CDR3aa: CASSKGQGRQETQYF
CDR3nt: TGTGCCAGCAGTAAGGGACAGGGTCGGCAAGAGACCCAGTACTTC

v_gene: TRBV4-1
j_gene: TRBJ2-7
abundance: -
d_gene: TRBD2
CDR3aa: CASSLGLAPVEQYF
CDR3nt: TGCGCCAGCTCTTTGGGACTAGCTCCGGTCGAGCAGTACTTC

v_gene: TRBV28
j_gene: TRBJ2-3
abundance: -
d_gene: TRBD2
CDR3aa: CASSHRTSGTRDTQYF
CDR3nt: TGTGCCAGCAGCCACCGGACTAGCGGGACCAGGGATACGCAGTATTTT

v_gene: TRBV28
j_gene: TRBJ1-5
abundance: few
d_gene: TRBD1
CDR3aa: CATHRDREGQPQHF
CDR3nt: TGTGCCACCCACCGGGACAGGGAGGGTCAGCCCCAGCATTTT

v_gene: TRBV9
j_gene: TRBJ2-3
abundance: -
d_gene: TRBD1
CDR3aa: CASSAQGDRVTDTQYF
CDR3nt: TGTGCCAGCAGCGCCCAGGGGGACAGGGTAACAGATACGCAGTATTTT

v_gene: TRBV13
j_gene: TRBJ2-2
abundance: -
d_gene: -
CDR3aa: CASSLGDHRSAGELFF
CDR3nt: TGTGCCAGCAGCTTAGGAGACCACCGGTCCGCCGGGGAGCTGTTTTTT

v_gene: TRBV27
j_gene: TRBJ2-1
abundance: -
d_gene: TRBD2
CDR3aa: CASSLYAAGGLGQFF
CDR3nt: TGTGCCAGCAGTTTATATGCAGCGGGAGGTCTTGGGCAGTTCTTC

v_gene: TRBV11-2
j_gene: TRBJ2-7
abundance: -
d_gene: TRBD2
CDR3aa: CASSLLREGRHEQYF
CDR3nt: TGTGCCAGCAGCTTACTGCGGGAGGGCCGCCACGAGCAGTACTTC

v_gene: TRBV14
j_gene: TRBJ1-1
abundance: -
d_gene: -
CDR3aa: CASSQGAAHSNTEAFF
CDR3nt: TGTGCCAGCAGCCAAGGGGCAGCCCACTCGAACACTGAAGCTTTCTTT

v_gene: TRBV7-9
j_gene: TRBJ2-3
abundance: -
d_gene: -
CDR3aa: CATERGHTLSSTDTQYF
CDR3nt: TGTGCCACTGAGCGCGGGCACACCCTGAGTAGCACAGATACGCAGTATTTT